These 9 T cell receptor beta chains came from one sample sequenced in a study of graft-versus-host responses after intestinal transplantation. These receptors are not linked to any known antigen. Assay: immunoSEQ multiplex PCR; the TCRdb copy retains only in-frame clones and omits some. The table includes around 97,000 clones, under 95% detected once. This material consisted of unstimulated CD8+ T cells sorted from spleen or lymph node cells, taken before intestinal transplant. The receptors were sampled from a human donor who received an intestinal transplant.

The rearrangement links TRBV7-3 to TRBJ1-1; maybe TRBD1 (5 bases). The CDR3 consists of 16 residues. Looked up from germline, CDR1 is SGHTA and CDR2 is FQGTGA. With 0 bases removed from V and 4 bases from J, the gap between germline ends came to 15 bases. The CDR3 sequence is CASSLTGGDPSTEAFF. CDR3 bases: TGTGCCAGCAGCTTAACTGGGGGGGATCCAAGCACTGAAGCTTTCTTT.

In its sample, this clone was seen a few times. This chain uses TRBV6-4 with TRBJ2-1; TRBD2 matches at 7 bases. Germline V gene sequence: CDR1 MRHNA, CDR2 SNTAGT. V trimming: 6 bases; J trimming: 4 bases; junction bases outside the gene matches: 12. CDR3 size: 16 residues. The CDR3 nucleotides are TGTGCCAGCAGCCCGACTATTGCCGGGGGGTACAATGAGCAGTTCTTC. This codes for CASSPTIAGGYNEQFF.

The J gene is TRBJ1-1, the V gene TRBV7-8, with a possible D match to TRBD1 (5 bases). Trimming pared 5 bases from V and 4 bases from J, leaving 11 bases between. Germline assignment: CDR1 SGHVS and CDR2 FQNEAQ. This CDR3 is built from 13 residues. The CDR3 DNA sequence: TGTGCCAGCAGCGACAGTCGGGGCACTGAAGCTTTCTTT. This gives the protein CASSDSRGTEAFF.

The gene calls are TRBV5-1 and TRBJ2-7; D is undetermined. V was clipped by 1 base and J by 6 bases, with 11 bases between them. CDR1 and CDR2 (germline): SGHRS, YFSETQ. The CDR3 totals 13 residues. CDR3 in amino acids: CASSLLGSGEQYF. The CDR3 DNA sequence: TGCGCCAGCAGCTTGCTGGGATCTGGCGAGCAGTACTTC.

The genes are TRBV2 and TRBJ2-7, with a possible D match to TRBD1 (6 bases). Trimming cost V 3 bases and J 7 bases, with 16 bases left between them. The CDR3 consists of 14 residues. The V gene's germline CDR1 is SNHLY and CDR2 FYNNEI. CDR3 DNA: TGTGCCAGCAGTGATCCAGACAGGATTCGGGAGCAGTACTTC. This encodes CASSDPDRIREQYF.

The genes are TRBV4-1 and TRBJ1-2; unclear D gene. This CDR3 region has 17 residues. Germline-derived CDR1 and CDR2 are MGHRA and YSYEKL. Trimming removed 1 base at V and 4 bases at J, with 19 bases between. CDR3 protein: CASSQGLLRRPSYGYTF. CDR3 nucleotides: TGCGCCAGCAGCCAAGGATTATTGCGACGGCCGAGCTATGGCTACACCTTC.

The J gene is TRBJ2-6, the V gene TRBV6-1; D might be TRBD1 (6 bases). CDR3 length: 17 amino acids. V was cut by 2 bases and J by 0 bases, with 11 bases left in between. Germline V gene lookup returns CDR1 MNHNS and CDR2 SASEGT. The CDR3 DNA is TGTGCCAGCAGTGAACTAATGACAGGCTCTGGGGCCAACGTCCTGACTTTC. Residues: CASSELMTGSGANVLTF.

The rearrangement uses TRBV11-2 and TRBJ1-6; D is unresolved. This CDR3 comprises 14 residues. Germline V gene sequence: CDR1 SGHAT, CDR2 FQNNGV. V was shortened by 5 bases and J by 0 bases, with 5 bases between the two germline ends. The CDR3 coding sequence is TGTGCCAGCAGCCCGAGCTCCTATAATTCACCCCTCCACTTT. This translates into CASSPSSYNSPLHF.

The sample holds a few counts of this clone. DNA of the CDR3: TGTGCCAGTAACCCCTATTTCCCCGGGGGAAATGGCTACACCTTC. Protein product: CASNPYFPGGNGYTF. J is TRBJ1-2 and V is TRBV19, with D maybe TRBD1 (5 bases). This CDR3 spans 15 amino acids. Trimming shortened V by 7 bases and J by 6 bases, and 21 bases separated the two germline ends. Germline CDR1 and CDR2: LNHDA and SQIVND (reference sequence).